Below, 24 T cell receptor beta chains from the same sample are listed, as sequenced in a study of blood T cell repertoires in COVID-19. TCRdb's copy holds only in-frame clones and misses some; the assay was immunoSEQ multiplex PCR. The sample shows about 98,000 clones, less than 85% of them seen only once. The sequenced material came from peripheral blood. Receptors originate from a man aged 65 to 79 with active or convalescent COVID-19.

The chain is built from TRBV14 and TRBJ2-3; possible D gene TRBD2, 5 bases. The CDR3 spans 15 residues. CDR1 is SGHDN and CDR2 is FVKESK in the germline V gene. V gave up 6 bases and J gave up 1 base, with 14 bases separating them. The CDR3 DNA reads TGTGCCAGCAGTCTCTCCATTAGCGGCACAGATACGCAGTATTTT. It is translated as CASSLSISGTDTQYF.

This clone was seen many times. The chain links TRBV6-2 or TRBV6-3 to TRBJ1-5, with 7 bases identical to TRBD1. From germline, CDR1 is MNHEY and CDR2 SVGEGT. CDR3 length equals 14 residues. The V segment lost 2 bases and the J segment 4 bases; nucleotides outside the gene matches: 2. In DNA form, the CDR3 reads TGTGCCAGCAGTTACCTCAGGGGGAATCAGCCCCAGCATTTT. Its translation: CASSYLRGNQPQHF.

This rearrangement joins TRBV5-4 to TRBJ2-7, with 8 bases fitting TRBD2. Germline-derived CDR1 and CDR2 are SGHNT and YYREEE (reference sequence). The CDR3 is 15 residues long. Trimming cost V 4 bases and J 3 bases; bases outside gene matches: 9. This CDR3 is CASSRVGLAGYEQYF. CDR3 nucleotides: TGTGCCAGCAGCCGAGTAGGGCTAGCGGGCTACGAGCAGTACTTC.

This clone was seen just once. The V gene is TRBV5-1, the J gene TRBJ1-3; TRBD1 agrees at 10 bases. The ends lost 0 bases at V and 4 bases at J; junction bases unmatched: 10. The CDR3 extends over 18 amino acids. Germline V gives CDR1 SGHRS, CDR2 YFSETQ. The CDR3 DNA reads as TGCGCCAGCAGCTTGGGGCCTCCGGGACAGGGGAGAGGAAACACCATATATTTT. As protein: CASSLGPPGQGRGNTIYF. The full variable domain, with the rest looked up from reference TRBV5-1 and TRBJ1-3, is KAGVTQTPRYLIKTRGQQVTLSCSPISGHRSVSWYQQTPGQGLQFLFEYFSETQRNKGNFPGRFSGRQFSNSRSEMNVSTLELGDSALYLCASSLGPPGQGRGNTIYFGEGSWLTVV.

The rearrangement joins TRBV21-1 to TRBJ1-5; whether TRBD1, the table's D call, matches the DNA was not checked. TRBV21-1 represents a pseudogene. The CDR3 covers 17 residues. The chain's CDR3 is CASSKAPRDRVREPQHF. CDR3 bases: TGTGCCAGCAGCAAAGCGCCCAGGGACAGGGTGAGGGAGCCCCAGCATTTT.

Written as DNA, the CDR3 is TGTGCCAGCAGTTTAGTCCCAGGAACGTATGGCTACACCTTC. It translates to CASSLVPGTYGYTF. The rearrangement uses TRBV27 and TRBJ1-2; D is ambiguous. The CDR3 covers 14 residues. With 2 bases removed from V and 5 bases from J, the gap between germline ends came to 12 bases. Per the germline V gene, CDR1 is MNHEY and CDR2 is SMNVEV (reference sequence).

V gene TRBV5-1 combines with J gene TRBJ1-1; TRBD1 agrees at 7 bases. CDR1 and CDR2 (germline): SGHRS, YFSETQ. V dropped 3 bases and J dropped 1; count of bases not matched to a gene: 3. CDR3 length: 14 amino acids. In DNA, the CDR3 is TGCGCCAGCAGCTGGGACAGTCGGAACACTGAAGCTTTCTTT. This translates into CASSWDSRNTEAFF.

The chain carries TRBV7-3 and TRBJ2-5, with 10 bases lining up with TRBD1. The length of the CDR3 is 15 residues. The J segment lost 5 bases and the V segment lost 0 bases, leaving 3 bases of the junction unmatched. Germline CDR1 reads SGHTA; CDR2 reads FQGTGA. The DNA of the CDR3 is TGTGCCAGCAGCTTAACAGGGACAGGGGCCGAGACCCAGTACTTC. Amino acids: CASSLTGTGAETQYF.

This rearrangement joins TRBV20-1 to TRBJ1-1; possibly TRBD1 for D (5 bases). Germline assignment: CDR1 DFQATT and CDR2 SNEGSKA (reference sequence). The CDR3 length is 15 residues. Deletions cut 3 bases from V and 1 base from J, with 15 bases between. The CDR3 loop is CSASHMTAPNTEAFF. For the CDR3, the DNA is TGCAGTGCTAGTCACATGACAGCCCCGAACACTGAAGCTTTCTTT.

The V gene is TRBV12-3 or TRBV12-4, the J gene TRBJ2-1; 13 bases are shared with TRBD2. The V and J ends lost 6 bases and 7 bases, in that order; junction bases with no gene match: 0. The CDR3 is 13 amino acids. CDR3 bases: TGTGCCAGCAGACTAGCGGGGGGGAATGAGCAGTTCTTC. This sequence encodes CASRLAGGNEQFF.

This rearrangement joins TRBV4-1 to TRBJ2-7, with 9 bases fitting TRBD2. CDR1 and CDR2 (germline): MGHRA, YSYEKL. This CDR3 comprises 17 residues. J gave up 0 bases and V 3 bases, and 9 bases lay outside the gene matches. CDR3 loop: CASSHTPAGGPSYEQYF. DNA for the CDR3: TGCGCCAGCAGCCATACCCCAGCGGGGGGCCCCTCCTACGAGCAGTACTTC.

This clone was counted between two and nine times. Here the CDR3 reads CASSYDISGNTIYF. CDR3 nucleotides: TGTGCCAGCAGTTACGACATCTCTGGAAACACCATATATTTT. V is TRBV6-5 and J is TRBJ1-3; no definite D call. Germline V gene sequence: CDR1 MNHEY, CDR2 SVGAGI. The CDR3 contains 14 residues. Deletions cut 2 bases from V and 0 bases from J, with 5 bases between.

This chain uses TRBV11-2 with TRBJ1-2, with 7 bases lining up with TRBD1. V was pared by 5 bases and J by 3 bases, with 3 bases of the junction left unmatched. Per germline, CDR1 SGHAT and CDR2 FQNNGV. The CDR3 spans 13 residues. The CDR3 sequence: CASSPDRDYGYTF. In DNA, the CDR3 is TGTGCCAGCAGCCCCGACAGGGACTATGGCTACACCTTC.

The CDR3 coding sequence is TGTGCCAGCAGCTCTTCCGGGGGGGAGGATACGCAGTATTTT. This encodes CASSSSGGEDTQYF. The chain is built from TRBV9 and TRBJ2-3; 8 nucleotides align to TRBD2. CDR3 length: 14 amino acids. The junction had 7 bases not matched to a gene; V was cut back by 4 bases and J by 6 bases. Germline V gene data show CDR1 as SGDLS and CDR2 as YYNGEE.

The chain carries TRBV9 and TRBJ1-2; 10 nucleotides line up with TRBD1. The CDR3 extends over 14 amino acids. From germline, CDR1 is SGDLS and CDR2 YYNGEE. V lost 4 bases to trimming and J lost 8 bases; unmatched junction nucleotides: 8. CDR3 region: CASSPRTGGLGYTF. CDR3 nucleotide sequence: TGTGCCAGCAGCCCAAGGACAGGGGGATTGGGCTACACCTTC.

This sequence joins TRBV20-1 and TRBJ1-1; D is possibly TRBD1 (5 bases). Germline assignment: CDR1 DFQATT and CDR2 SNEGSKA (reference sequence). There are 13 residues in the CDR3. V was shortened by 3 bases and J by 1 base, with 9 bases between the two germline ends. CDR3 amino acids: CSASRQGNTEAFF. The CDR3 region has the DNA TGCAGTGCTAGTAGGCAGGGGAACACTGAAGCTTTCTTT.

This clone has a single count. V is TRBV7-9 and J is TRBJ2-1; D is undetermined. The CDR3 spans 11 residues. Germline-derived CDR1 and CDR2 are SEHNR and FQNEAQ (reference sequence). V was shortened by 3 bases and J by 8 bases, with 5 bases between the two germline ends. The CDR3 nucleotides are TGTGCCAGCAGCTTTAGTGATGAGCAGTTCTTC. Protein sequence: CASSFSDEQFF.

This sequence joins TRBV5-1 and TRBJ1-3, with D possibly being TRBD1 (6 bases). The CDR3 totals 14 residues. Germline values: CDR1 SGHRS, CDR2 YFSETQ. V lost 4 bases to trimming and J lost 5 bases, with 13 bases between them. The CDR3 sequence is CASSAQGTRNTIYF. As DNA, the CDR3 is TGCGCCAGCAGCGCCCAGGGGACCCGAAACACCATATATTTT.

V is TRBV29-1 and J is TRBJ2-5; 8 nucleotides align to TRBD2. Germline values: CDR1 SQVTM, CDR2 ANQGSEA. This CDR3 contains 13 residues. V trimming: 6 bases; J trimming: 7 bases; junction bases outside the gene matches: 10. The CDR3 loop is CSVTSGTRSTQYF. The CDR3 DNA follows: TGCAGCGTAACTAGCGGTACCCGGTCGACCCAGTACTTC.

The J gene is TRBJ2-5, the V gene TRBV5-6, with 8 bases aligning to TRBD1. CDR1 SGHDT and CDR2 YYEEEE come from the germline V gene. V was pared by 1 base and J by 5 bases, with 10 bases of the junction left unmatched. The CDR3 consists of 16 residues. CDR3 sequence reads: CASSLIDRGVGETQYF. DNA of the CDR3: TGTGCCAGCAGCTTGATCGACAGGGGTGTAGGGGAGACCCAGTACTTC.

This clone showed up just a few times. The chain recombines TRBV6-6 with TRBJ2-7, with D possibly matching TRBD1 (5 bases). V dropped 6 bases and J dropped 5 bases, with 11 bases sitting between them. The CDR3 runs 12 residues. CDR1 is MNHNY and CDR2 is SVGAGI in the germline V gene (reference sequence). CDR3 in amino acids: CASREGADEQYF. The CDR3 nucleotides read TGTGCCAGCAGAGAAGGGGCGGACGAGCAGTACTTC.

This sequence joins TRBV7-9 and TRBJ2-7; no clear D gene. Germline V gives CDR1 SEHNR, CDR2 FQNEAQ (reference sequence). The CDR3 consists of 10 residues. Trimming left V 5 bases short and J 5 bases short, with 4 bases between. CDR3 amino acids: CASSPNEQYF. The CDR3 DNA reads TGTGCCAGCAGCCCCAACGAGCAGTACTTC.

DNA for the CDR3: TGTGCCAGCAGCTTGGCCGGGACAGGGGTGGAAAAACTGTTTTTT. The encoded protein is CASSLAGTGVEKLFF. The V call is TRBV5-6, the J call TRBJ1-4; 10 nucleotides agree with TRBD1. V was clipped by 0 bases and J by 8 bases; unmatched bases: 4. The CDR3 runs to 15 residues. In germline, CDR1 is SGHDT, CDR2 YYEEEE.

This clone has only a few counts. The chain is built from TRBV5-1 and TRBJ2-1; D ambiguous. The CDR3 extends over 15 amino acids. V was clipped by 0 bases and J by 0 bases, with 7 bases between them. Germline-derived CDR1 and CDR2 are SGHRS and YFSETQ. The DNA for the CDR3 is TGCGCCAGCAGCTTGGTACAGAGCTCCTACAATGAGCAGTTCTTC. The encoded protein is CASSLVQSSYNEQFF.